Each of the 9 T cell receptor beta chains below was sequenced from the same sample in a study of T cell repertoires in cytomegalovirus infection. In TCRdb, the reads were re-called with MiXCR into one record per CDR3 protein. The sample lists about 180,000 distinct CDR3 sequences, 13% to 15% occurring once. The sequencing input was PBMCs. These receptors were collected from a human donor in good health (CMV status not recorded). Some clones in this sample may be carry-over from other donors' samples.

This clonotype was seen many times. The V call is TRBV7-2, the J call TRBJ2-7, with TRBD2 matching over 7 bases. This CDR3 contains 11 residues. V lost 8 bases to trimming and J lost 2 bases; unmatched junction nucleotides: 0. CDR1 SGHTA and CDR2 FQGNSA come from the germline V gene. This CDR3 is CASGGAYEQYF. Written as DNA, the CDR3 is TGTGCCAGCGGGGGGGCCTACGAGCAGTACTTC.

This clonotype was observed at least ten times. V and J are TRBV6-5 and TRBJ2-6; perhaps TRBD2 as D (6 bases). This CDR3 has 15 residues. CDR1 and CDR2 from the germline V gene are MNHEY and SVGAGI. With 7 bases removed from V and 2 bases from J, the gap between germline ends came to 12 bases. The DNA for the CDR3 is TGTGCCAGCACTGGGAGGAGCCCTGGGGCCAACGTCCTGACTTTC. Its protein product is CASTGRSPGANVLTF.

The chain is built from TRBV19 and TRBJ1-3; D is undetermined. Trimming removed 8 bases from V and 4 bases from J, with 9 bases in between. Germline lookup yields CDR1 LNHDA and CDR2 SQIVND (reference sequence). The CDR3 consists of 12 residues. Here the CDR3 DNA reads TGTGCCAGTCGGACCCTCGGAAACACCATATATTTT. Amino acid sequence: CASRTLGNTIYF.

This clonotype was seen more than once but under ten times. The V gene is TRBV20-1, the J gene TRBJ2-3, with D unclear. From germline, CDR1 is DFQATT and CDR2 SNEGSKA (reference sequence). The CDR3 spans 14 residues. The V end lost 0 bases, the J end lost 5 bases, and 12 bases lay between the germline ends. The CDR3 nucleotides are TGCAGTGCTAGAGACGGGTTGTTGGGAGATACGCAGTATTTT. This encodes CSARDGLLGDTQYF.

CDR3 sequence reads: CASSYIQGAVRPDTQYF. CDR3 nucleotide sequence: TGTGCCAGCAGTTACATTCAGGGAGCAGTGCGGCCAGATACGCAGTATTTT. The V call is TRBV6-5, the J call TRBJ2-3; D possibly uses TRBD1 or TRBD2 (5 bases each). Trimming removed 2 bases at V and 4 bases at J, with 19 bases between. The CDR3 is 17 amino acids. The germline gives CDR1 MNHEY, CDR2 SVGAGI.

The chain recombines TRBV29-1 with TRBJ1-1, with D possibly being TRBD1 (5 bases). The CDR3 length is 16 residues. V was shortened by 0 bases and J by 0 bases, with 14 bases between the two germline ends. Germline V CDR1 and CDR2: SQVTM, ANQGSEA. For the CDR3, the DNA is TGCAGCGTTGAAGACCCCTCCCAGACAGTGAACACTGAAGCTTTCTTT. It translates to CSVEDPSQTVNTEAFF.

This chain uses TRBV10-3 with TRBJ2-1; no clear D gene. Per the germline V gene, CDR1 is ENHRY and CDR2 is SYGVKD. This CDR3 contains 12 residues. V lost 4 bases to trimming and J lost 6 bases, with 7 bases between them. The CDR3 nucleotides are TGTGCCATCAGTGTGACGGCCAATGAGCAGTTCTTC. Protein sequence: CAISVTANEQFF.

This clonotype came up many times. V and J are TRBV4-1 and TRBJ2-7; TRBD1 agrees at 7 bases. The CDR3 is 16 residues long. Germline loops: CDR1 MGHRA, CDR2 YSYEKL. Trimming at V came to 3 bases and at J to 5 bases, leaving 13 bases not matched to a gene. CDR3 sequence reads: CASSHLRTGTPHEQYF. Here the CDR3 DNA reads TGCGCCAGCAGCCACCTCCGGACAGGAACCCCCCACGAGCAGTACTTC.

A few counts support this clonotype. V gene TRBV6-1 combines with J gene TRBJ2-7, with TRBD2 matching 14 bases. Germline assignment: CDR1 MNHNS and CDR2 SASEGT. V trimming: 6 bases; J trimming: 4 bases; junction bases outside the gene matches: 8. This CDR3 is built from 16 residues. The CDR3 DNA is TGTGCCAGCAGGCCGGGACTAGCGGGAGCGAGGTACGAGCAGTACTTC. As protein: CASRPGLAGARYEQYF.